This T cell receptor (beta chain) came from a study of response to subunit inactivated influenza vaccine. Overall study findings and caveats: Authors suggested each seasonal influenza vaccination recruits few new T cells.

Regarding this clonotype: Its target is unknown.

Each CDR3 protein is one row after TCRdb ran MiXCR on the RT-PCR reads. The table has some 300,000 distinct CDR3 sequences, 22% seen once. V lost 7 bases and J lost 12, with 21 bases in between. The CDR3 has 12 amino acids. The germline gives CDR1 SQVTM, CDR2 ANQGSEA. The chain combines TRBV29-1 with TRBJ1-1; D may be TRBD1 (6 bases). The receptor was isolated from a man aged 45 to 70 who received an inactivated influenza vaccine. The material was PBMCs from blood, obtained about 20 months after vaccination. The CDR3 region has the DNA TGCAGCGCGAGGGAGGCCGCGGGGGGGCCTTTCTTT. Protein sequence: CSAREAAGGPFF.